This T cell receptor beta chain came from a study of regulatory T cells in long-lasting Graves disease. This clonotype was seen at least ten times. iRepertoire HTBI primers and Arm-PCR of CDR3 regions built TCR beta libraries. MiXCR was run by TCRdb on the multiplex PCR reads, yielding one entry per CDR3 protein. The data show about 400,000 distinct CDR3 sequences, less than 25% seen once. Described time point: persistent/refractory GD, antithyroid drugs over 5 years with positive TRAb. After RNA was extracted from PBMCs, the TCR library was made from it. From germline, CDR1 is SGHAT and CDR2 FQNNGV. This CDR3 has 13 amino acids. Trimming stripped 1 base from V and 2 bases from J, with 0 bases between.

The chain recombines TRBV11-2 with TRBJ2-6, with D unclear. The receptor was isolated from a female donor with Graves disease. The source was peripheral blood mononuclear cells (PBMCs), collected when the disease was refractory, from a patient treated with antithyroid drugs. CDR3 nucleotide sequence: TGTGCCAGCAGCTTAGCTGGGGCCAACGTCCTGACTTTC. It specifies CASSLAGANVLTF.